This TCR beta chain was sequenced in a study of cytomegalovirus exposure and HLA in healthy donors. Researchers ran the PCR with 60 Vbeta and 13 Jbeta primers. Sequencing used immunoSEQ multiplex PCR; TCRdb keeps in-frame clones, though not all of them. The profile covers some 150,000 clones, with about three quarters appearing a single time and less than 2% taken by the ten largest. What was sequenced was PBMCs. This TCR derives from a woman aged 25 to 39 in good health and CMV-seronegative.

CDR3 in amino acids: CASKGPYYGYTF. The DNA of the CDR3 is TGTGCCAGCAAGGGGCCGTACTATGGCTACACCTTC. V usage is TRBV6-5 and J usage is TRBJ1-2; a weak D match, TRBD1 (5 bases). The CDR3 is made up of 12 amino acids. Germline CDR1 and CDR2: MNHEY and SVGAGI. Trimming left V 7 bases short and J 3 bases short, with 9 bases between.